The 23 T cell receptor beta chains given below trace back to one sample, sequenced in a study of shared clonotypes between healthy human individuals. Some clones are missing from TCRdb's copy, which holds only in-frame ones; the method was immunoSEQ multiplex PCR. The sample has a few million clones, 90% to 97% seen once; the top ten hold around 0.13%. Sequencing was done on a sample of naive CD4+ T cells sorted from blood. Subset reported: CD45RA+ positively selected. These receptors were obtained from a man aged 18 to 29 in good health.

The count of this clone is one. This chain connects TRBV18 to TRBJ2-7; 10 bases agree with TRBD1. Losses at the gene ends were 5 bases for V and 4 bases for J; bases not matched to a gene: 5. CDR1 and CDR2 from the germline V gene are KGHSH and LQKENI. The CDR3 is 14 residues long. The CDR3 sequence is CASSYGTGEYEQYF. CDR3 sequence (DNA): TGTGCCAGCTCATACGGGACAGGGGAATACGAGCAGTACTTC.

A word on this clone: Other DNA sequences in the same sample also yield this CDR3. This chain uses TRBV5-1 with TRBJ1-3; no firm D call. The germline gives CDR1 SGHRS, CDR2 YFSETQ. V was cut by 2 bases and J by 0 bases, with 9 bases left in between. The CDR3 totals 15 residues. The CDR3 protein is CASSFGSPSGNTIYF. The CDR3 coding sequence is TGCGCCAGCAGCTTCGGATCCCCCTCTGGAAACACCATATATTTT. The full variable domain, its missing parts supplied by reference TRBV5-1 and TRBJ1-3, is KAGVTQTPRYLIKTRGQQVTLSCSPISGHRSVSWYQQTPGQGLQFLFEYFSETQRNKGNFPGRFSGRQFSNSRSEMNVSTLELGDSALYLCASSFGSPSGNTIYFGEGSWLTVV.

This chain links TRBV6-5 with TRBJ2-3, with D maybe TRBD2 (5 bases). Trimming cost V 7 bases and J 2 bases, with 10 bases left between them. This CDR3 is built from 13 residues. The V gene's germline CDR1 is MNHEY and CDR2 SVGAGI. The DNA for the CDR3 is TGTGCCAGCACCCAGGACTTCACAGATACGCAGTATTTT. Protein: CASTQDFTDTQYF.

The chain couples TRBV6-1 to TRBJ2-3, with a tentative D call TRBD2 (7 bases). CDR3 length: 15 amino acids. Trimming stripped 8 bases from V and 5 bases from J, with 20 bases between. Germline V gene sequence: CDR1 MNHNS, CDR2 SASEGT. The CDR3 bases are TGTGCCAGCGGACCGGCGCGGGGGCAAAGAGATACGCAGTATTTT. Amino acid sequence: CASGPARGQRDTQYF.

The V gene is TRBV5-6, the J gene TRBJ1-5, with 8 bases matching TRBD1. The CDR3 totals 14 residues. V gave up 2 bases and J gave up 6 bases; unmatched junction bases: 4. Germline V gene data show CDR1 as SGHDT and CDR2 as YYEEEE. The CDR3 bases are TGTGCCAGCAGCTTTCAGGGGGCGATTCAGCCCCAGCATTTT. Its translation: CASSFQGAIQPQHF.

The gene calls are TRBV5-1 and TRBJ2-1, with 10 bases identical to TRBD2. Germline V gene sequence: CDR1 SGHRS, CDR2 YFSETQ. CDR3 length equals 17 residues. J lost 6 bases, V lost 2 bases, and 11 bases had no gene match. Written as DNA, the CDR3 is TGCGCCAGCAGCTTCGCTACTAGCGGGATCCGCGGCAATGAGCAGTTCTTC. Translation: CASSFATSGIRGNEQFF.

J is TRBJ2-5 and V is TRBV9; 8 bases are shared with TRBD1. V dropped 4 bases and J dropped 1; count of bases not matched to a gene: 6. Germline V gene sequence: CDR1 SGDLS, CDR2 YYNGEE. The CDR3 length is 15 residues. This chain's CDR3 is CASSLRDRGQETQYF. The CDR3 DNA reads as TGTGCCAGCAGCTTACGCGACAGGGGCCAAGAGACCCAGTACTTC. Drawing the rest from reference TRBV9 and TRBJ2-5, the complete variable domain is DSGVTQTPKHLITATGQRVTLRCSPRSGDLSVYWYQQSLDQGLQFLIQYYNGEERAKGNILERFSAQQFPDLHSELNLSSLELGDSALYFCASSLRDRGQETQYFGPGTRLLVL.

The rearrangement uses TRBV2 and TRBJ1-5; unclear D gene. The germline V and J ends were trimmed by 7 bases and 7 bases, with 11 bases remaining between them. The CDR3 runs 12 residues. Germline lookup yields CDR1 SNHLY and CDR2 FYNNEI. This CDR3 is CASNLVEQPQHF. The CDR3 nucleotides are TGTGCCAGCAACTTGGTGGAACAGCCCCAGCATTTT.

The rearrangement uses TRBV9 and TRBJ2-7; TRBD2 aligns across 8 bases. The trim removed 2 bases at V and 6 bases at J, leaving 13 bases unmatched. The CDR3 consists of 16 residues. Germline-derived CDR1 and CDR2 are SGDLS and YYNGEE. The CDR3 loop reads CASSVQPGLDGSEQYF. The DNA of the CDR3 is TGTGCCAGCAGCGTCCAACCGGGACTAGATGGTTCCGAGCAGTACTTC.

The chain couples TRBV20-1 to TRBJ2-3; D is ambiguous. In germline, CDR1 is DFQATT, CDR2 SNEGSKA (reference sequence). This CDR3 spans 11 amino acids. V lost 2 bases and J 6 bases, leaving 6 bases between the germline ends. The CDR3 region has the DNA TGCAGTGCTAGAAAGGTGGATACGCAGTATTTT. This sequence encodes CSARKVDTQYF.

As regards this clone: This same CDR3 is encoded by further DNA sequences in the sample. V gene TRBV6-6 combines with J gene TRBJ1-1, with a tentative D call TRBD1 (5 bases). From germline, CDR1 is MNHNY and CDR2 SVGAGI (reference sequence). This CDR3 has 13 residues. V lost 2 bases, J lost 2 bases, and 6 bases lay in between. CDR3 in DNA: TGTGCCAGCAGTTACCAGGGAAACACTGAAGCTTTCTTT. Encoded protein: CASSYQGNTEAFF.

This clone was found once. V gene TRBV11-2 combines with J gene TRBJ2-7; unclear D gene. Germline V gene data show CDR1 as SGHAT and CDR2 as FQNNGV. The CDR3 runs to 15 residues. V lost 5 bases to trimming and J lost 4 bases, with 18 bases between them. The CDR3 sequence is CASSHTNSGRYEQYF. CDR3 in DNA: TGTGCCAGCAGCCATACCAACTCCGGCAGGTACGAGCAGTACTTC.

The chain employs TRBV7-9 and TRBJ2-5, with a weak D call TRBD2 (6 bases). The CDR3 is 15 amino acids. Trimming removed 2 bases at V and 5 bases at J, with 15 bases between. Germline loops: CDR1 SEHNR, CDR2 FQNEAQ (reference sequence). Here the CDR3 DNA reads TGTGCCAGCAGCTTAACCGGGGTTGCGGGGGAGACCCAGTACTTC. It yields the protein CASSLTGVAGETQYF.

V and J are TRBV2 and TRBJ1-1; 7 nucleotides align to TRBD1. Germline-derived CDR1 and CDR2 are SNHLY and FYNNEI. The CDR3 consists of 15 residues. V gave up 4 bases and J gave up 1 base; unmatched junction bases: 6. In DNA form, the CDR3 reads TGTGCCAGCAGTGGCGACAGGGATTGGAACACTGAAGCTTTCTTT. It codes for CASSGDRDWNTEAFF. Using reference TRBV2 and TRBJ1-1 for the parts outside the CDR3, the full variable domain is EPEVTQTPSHQVTQMGQEVILRCVPISNHLYFYWYRQILGQKVEFLVSFYNNEISEKSEIFDDQFSVERPDGSNFTLKIRSTKLEDSAMYFCASSGDRDWNTEAFFGQGTRLTVV.

CDR3 coding DNA: TGTGCCAGCAGTCCCCTCCAGACAGGGCAGCACACAGATACGCAGTATTTT. Translated: CASSPLQTGQHTDTQYF. The gene calls are TRBV11-2 and TRBJ2-3; 7 bases agree with TRBD1. The trim removed 6 bases at V and 2 bases at J, leaving 14 bases unmatched. There are 17 residues in the CDR3. The germline gives CDR1 SGHAT, CDR2 FQNNGV.

The J gene is TRBJ2-5, the V gene TRBV11-3; TRBD1 matches at 7 bases. Germline CDR1 SGHNT, CDR2 YENEEA. There are 15 residues in the CDR3. Trimming removed 5 bases from V and 11 bases from J; junction bases left unmatched: 17. CDR3 sequence reads: CASSPGQDLGGEQYF. DNA of the CDR3: TGTGCCAGCAGCCCAGGACAGGACCTTGGTGGGGAGCAGTACTTC. The entire variable domain, with the rest obtained from reference TRBV11-3 and TRBJ2-5, is as follows: EAGVVQSPRYKIIEKKQPVAFWCNPISGHNTLYWYLQNLGQGPELLIRYENEEAVDDSQLPKDRFSAERLKGVDSTLKIQPAELGDSAVYLCASSPGQDLGGEQYFGPGTRLLVL.

The chain joins TRBV5-1 to TRBJ2-7; 10 nucleotides align to TRBD2. CDR1 is SGHRS and CDR2 is YFSETQ in the germline V gene. The CDR3 is made up of 15 amino acids. The V gene end was trimmed by 3 bases and the J gene end by 2 bases; junction bases not matched to a gene: 5. CDR3 loop: CASSYGTSVAYEQYF. The CDR3 DNA sequence: TGCGCCAGCAGCTACGGGACTAGCGTTGCCTACGAGCAGTACTTC.

This clone was recorded only once. J is TRBJ1-6 and V is TRBV27; maybe TRBD1 (6 bases). CDR1 MNHEY and CDR2 SMNVEV come from the germline V gene (reference sequence). The CDR3 spans 16 residues. Trimming left V 1 base short and J 4 bases short, with 11 bases between. The CDR3 reads CASSLWGAGYNSPLHF. The CDR3 DNA reads as TGTGCCAGCAGTTTATGGGGGGCCGGGTATAATTCACCCCTCCACTTT.

Of note for this clone: The same CDR3 also results from other DNA sequences found in this sample. The rearrangement links TRBV27 to TRBJ1-2, with a possible D match to TRBD1 (6 bases). Germline V gene data show CDR1 as MNHEY and CDR2 as SMNVEV (reference sequence). CDR3 length equals 13 residues. The V gene lost 2 bases and the J gene lost 8 bases, with 12 bases spanning the gap. The CDR3 DNA reads TGTGCCAGCAGTTTAAGGGGGGCTGAAGGCTACACCTTC. Translation gives CASSLRGAEGYTF.

This chain uses TRBV6-1 with TRBJ2-7; TRBD1 might be the D (6 bases). Germline V lookup: CDR1 MNHNS, CDR2 SASEGT. CDR3 length equals 13 residues. Trimming took off 6 bases at V and 0 bases at J, with 9 bases between the two ends. DNA of the CDR3: TGTGCCAGCAGGCAGGGGATCTCCTACGAGCAGTACTTC. Translating gives CASRQGISYEQYF.

DNA of the CDR3: TGTGCCAGCAGCGCCTACGACACCGGGGAGCTGTTTTTT. This gives the protein CASSAYDTGELFF. The genes are TRBV7-2 and TRBJ2-2; D unresolved. There are 13 residues in the CDR3. The V and J ends lost 5 bases and 3 bases respectively, with 7 bases between them. CDR1 and CDR2 (germline): SGHTA, FQGNSA.

The chain combines TRBV6-1 with TRBJ2-7; D remains unclear. The ends were cut back, 4 bases at V and 4 bases at J, with 17 bases in the middle. This CDR3 region has 15 residues. Germline V gene lookup returns CDR1 MNHNS and CDR2 SASEGT. The CDR3 coding sequence is TGTGCCAGCAGTGCCCTTGCACAGACCGGGTACGAGCAGTACTTC. Translating it yields CASSALAQTGYEQYF.

This chain joins TRBV5-1 and TRBJ2-2; tentatively, D is TRBD1 or TRBD2 (6 bases each). V dropped 3 bases and J dropped 7 bases, with 13 bases sitting between them. From germline, CDR1 is SGHRS and CDR2 YFSETQ. This CDR3 is 14 amino acids long. The CDR3 coding sequence is TGCGCCAGCAGCTCTACAGGGACTGGCGGGGAGCTGTTTTTT. Its translation: CASSSTGTGGELFF.